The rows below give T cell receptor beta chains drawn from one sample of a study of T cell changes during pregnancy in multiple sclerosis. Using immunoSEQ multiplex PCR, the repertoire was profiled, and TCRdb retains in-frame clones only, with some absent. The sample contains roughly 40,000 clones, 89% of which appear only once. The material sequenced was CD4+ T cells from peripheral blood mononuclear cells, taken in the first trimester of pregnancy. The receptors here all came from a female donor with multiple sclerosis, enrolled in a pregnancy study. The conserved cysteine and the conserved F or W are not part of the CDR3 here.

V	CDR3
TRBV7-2	ASSLISLTGGGALDTQY
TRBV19	ASSIETSGVYNEQF
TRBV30	AWRRVAKNIQY
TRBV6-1	ASNTGEGYGYT
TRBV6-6	ASSSMGQENQPQH
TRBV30	AWSLRYGYT
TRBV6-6	ASVGRGTYEQY
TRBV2	ASSLSNEQF
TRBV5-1	ASSPDREGETQY
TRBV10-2	ASTKGLLGGTEAF
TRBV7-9	ASSPGTGGTNEKLF
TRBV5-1	ASSLVAGGPTEAF
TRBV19	ASSIYRGENSPLH
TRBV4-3	ASSPQTGDGYT
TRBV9	ASSVDNTGRGGYT
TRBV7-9	ASRGQNQETQY
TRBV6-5	ASSYSVQGNYGYT